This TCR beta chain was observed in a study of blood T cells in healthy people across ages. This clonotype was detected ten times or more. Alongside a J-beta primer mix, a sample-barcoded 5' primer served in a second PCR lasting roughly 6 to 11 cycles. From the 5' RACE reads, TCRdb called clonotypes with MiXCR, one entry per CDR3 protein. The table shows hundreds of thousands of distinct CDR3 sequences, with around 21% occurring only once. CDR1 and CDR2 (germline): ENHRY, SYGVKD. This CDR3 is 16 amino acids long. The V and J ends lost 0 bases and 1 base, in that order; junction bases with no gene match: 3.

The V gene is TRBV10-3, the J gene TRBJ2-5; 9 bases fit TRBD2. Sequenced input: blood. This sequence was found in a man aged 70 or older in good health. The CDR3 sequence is CAISESTTSGQETQYF. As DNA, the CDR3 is TGTGCCATCAGTGAGTCGACGACTAGCGGCCAAGAGACCCAGTACTTC.